This T cell receptor (beta chain) comes out of a study of CD8 T cells in Susac syndrome. With random hexamers, roughly 0.5 to 1 ug RNA was reverse transcribed. TCRdb re-called the immunoSEQ multiplex PCR reads through MiXCR, storing one row per CDR3 protein. The sample has about 300,000 distinct CDR3 sequences, 80% to 90% seen once. This CDR3 has 17 amino acids. The germline CDR1 and CDR2 sequences are SGHDN and FVKESK. With 0 bases clipped from V and 4 bases from J, the junction kept 4 bases outside the gene matches. From blood CD8+ and CD4+ T cells, TCR beta sequences were generated. This TCR came from a human donor with multiple sclerosis. Material for sequencing was CD8+ T cells from PBMCs. V gene TRBV14 combines with J gene TRBJ2-3, with 13 bases that match TRBD2. CDR3 protein: CASSQDRTSGSSDTQYF. The CDR3 DNA sequence: TGTGCCAGCAGCCAAGATCGGACTAGCGGGAGCTCAGATACGCAGTATTTT.